Described below is a single TCR beta chain sequence and its context. Antigen unknown. These data belong to a study of CXCR3-negative and CXCR3-positive naive CD8 T cells. Study observations and caveats: In naive cells, CXCR3-negative and CXCR3-positive subsets had similar TRBV-TRBJ usage; memory cells differed. Across naive subsets, surface CD5 expression was comparable, and TCR strength was inferred from properties of the TRB CDR3. CXCR3-positive naive cells carried more hydrophobic TRB CDR3s than CXCR3-negative ones.

With 300,000 cells each, the CD8+ T cell subsets were individually sorted in triplicate. This CDR3 has 15 residues. CDR1 SGHRS and CDR2 YFSETQ come from the germline V gene. Each TRB cDNA library was prepared by 5' RACE (with UMI labels). TCRdb processed the 5' RACE reads again and assigns one entry to each CDR3 protein, with no DNA. This listing includes 70,000 to 95,000 distinct CDR3 sequences. This sequence was found in a human donor in good health. Some clones in this sample may be carry-over from other donors' samples. The rearrangement links TRBV5-1 to TRBJ2-2. Sequencing was done on a sample of naive CXCR3- CD8+ T cells from blood. Subset described: CD45RO-CCR7+CD27+CD95- naive CD8+ T cells lacking CXCR3 (TNR3-). The CDR3 region is CASSLDSSNTGELFF.